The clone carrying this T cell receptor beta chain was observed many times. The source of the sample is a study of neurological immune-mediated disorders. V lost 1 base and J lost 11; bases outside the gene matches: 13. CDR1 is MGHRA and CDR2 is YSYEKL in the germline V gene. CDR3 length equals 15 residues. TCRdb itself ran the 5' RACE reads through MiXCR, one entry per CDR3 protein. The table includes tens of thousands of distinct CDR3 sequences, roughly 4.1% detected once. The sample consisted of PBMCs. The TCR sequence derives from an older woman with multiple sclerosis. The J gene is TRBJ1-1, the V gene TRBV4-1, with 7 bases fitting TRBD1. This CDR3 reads CASSQVSVIRGAAFF. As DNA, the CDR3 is TGCGCCAGCAGCCAAGTTTCCGTCATCAGGGGGGCGGCTTTCTTT.